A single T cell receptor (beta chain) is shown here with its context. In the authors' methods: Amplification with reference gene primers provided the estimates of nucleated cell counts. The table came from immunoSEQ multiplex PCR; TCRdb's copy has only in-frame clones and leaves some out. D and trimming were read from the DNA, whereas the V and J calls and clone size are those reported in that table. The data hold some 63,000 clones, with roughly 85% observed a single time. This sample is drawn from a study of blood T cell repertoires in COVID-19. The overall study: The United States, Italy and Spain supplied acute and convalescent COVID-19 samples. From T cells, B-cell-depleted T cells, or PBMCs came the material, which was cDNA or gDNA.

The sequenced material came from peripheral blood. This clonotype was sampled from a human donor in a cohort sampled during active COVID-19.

CDR3: CASSQLGGDGYTF. CDR3 sequence (DNA): TGTGCCAGTAGTCAGCTAGGTGGAGATGGCTACACCTTC. This rearrangement joins TRBV19 to TRBJ1-2; D is uncertain. Per the germline V gene, CDR1 is LNHDA and CDR2 is SQIVND (reference sequence). The CDR3 has 13 amino acids. V dropped 5 bases and J dropped 6 bases, with 13 bases sitting between them.